The entry below describes one TCR beta chain. Antigen unknown. Using a J-beta primer mix together with a sample-barcoded 5' primer, a second PCR was run for roughly 7 to 11 cycles. TCRdb re-derived calls from the 5' RACE reads in MiXCR, one entry per CDR3 protein. This sample carries about 1.6 million distinct CDR3 sequences, about 35% of them seen once, and the ten largest clones take 11%. The source of the sample is a study of blood T cells in healthy people across ages. Study-level findings and limits: Per million T cells, TCR beta diversity dropped about linearly as age rose.

Each sample had at least 7 million PBMCs isolated. The TCR was taken from a woman in her twenties or thirties in good health. The sample taken for sequencing was blood.

CDR3 amino acids: CSARDTIGALYGYTF. The CDR3 region has the DNA TGCAGTGCTAGAGATACCATCGGAGCACTCTATGGCTACACCTTC. The chain has TRBV20-1 and TRBJ1-2, with no clear D. The CDR3 loop spans 15 amino acids. The germline gives CDR1 DFQATT, CDR2 SNEGSKA (reference sequence). Trimming left V 0 bases short and J 4 bases short, with 15 bases between.